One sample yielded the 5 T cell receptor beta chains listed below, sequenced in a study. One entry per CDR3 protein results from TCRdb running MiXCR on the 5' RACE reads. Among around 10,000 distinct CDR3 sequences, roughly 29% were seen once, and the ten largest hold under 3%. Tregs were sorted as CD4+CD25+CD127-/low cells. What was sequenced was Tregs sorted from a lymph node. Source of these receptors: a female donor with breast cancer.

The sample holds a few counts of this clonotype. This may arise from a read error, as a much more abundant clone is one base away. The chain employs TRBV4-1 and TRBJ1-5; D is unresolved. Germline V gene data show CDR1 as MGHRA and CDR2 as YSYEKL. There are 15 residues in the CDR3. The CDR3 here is CASSQDEQRNQSQHF. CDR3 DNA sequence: TGCGCCAGCAGCCAAGATGAGCAGAGGAATCAGTCCCAGCATTTT.

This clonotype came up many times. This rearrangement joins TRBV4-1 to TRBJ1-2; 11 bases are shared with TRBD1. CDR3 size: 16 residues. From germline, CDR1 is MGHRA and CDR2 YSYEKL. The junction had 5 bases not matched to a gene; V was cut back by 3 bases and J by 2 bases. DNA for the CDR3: TGCGCCAGCAGCCACCCGGGACAGGGGGGGAACTATGGCTACACCTTC. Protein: CASSHPGQGGNYGYTF.

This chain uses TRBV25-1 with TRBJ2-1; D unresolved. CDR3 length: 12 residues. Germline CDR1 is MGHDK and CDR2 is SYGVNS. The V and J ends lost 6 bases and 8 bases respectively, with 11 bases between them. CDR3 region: CASSDTFHEQFF. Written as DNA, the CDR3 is TGTGCCAGCAGCGACACCTTCCATGAGCAGTTCTTC.

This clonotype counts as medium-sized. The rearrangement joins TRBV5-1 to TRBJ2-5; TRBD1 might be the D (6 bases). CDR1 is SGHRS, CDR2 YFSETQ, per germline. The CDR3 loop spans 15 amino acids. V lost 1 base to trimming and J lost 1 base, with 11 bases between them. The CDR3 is CASSLRRTAQETQYF. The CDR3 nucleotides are TGCGCCAGCAGCTTGAGAAGGACAGCCCAAGAGACCCAGTACTTC.

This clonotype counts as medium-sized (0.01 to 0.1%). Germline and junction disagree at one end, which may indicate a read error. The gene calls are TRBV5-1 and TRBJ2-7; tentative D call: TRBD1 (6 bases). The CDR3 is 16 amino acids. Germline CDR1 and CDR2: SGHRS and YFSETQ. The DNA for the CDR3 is TGCGCCAGCAGCTCCAACCCACAGGGTCCCTACGACGATCAGTACTTC. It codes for CASSSNPQGPYDDQYF.